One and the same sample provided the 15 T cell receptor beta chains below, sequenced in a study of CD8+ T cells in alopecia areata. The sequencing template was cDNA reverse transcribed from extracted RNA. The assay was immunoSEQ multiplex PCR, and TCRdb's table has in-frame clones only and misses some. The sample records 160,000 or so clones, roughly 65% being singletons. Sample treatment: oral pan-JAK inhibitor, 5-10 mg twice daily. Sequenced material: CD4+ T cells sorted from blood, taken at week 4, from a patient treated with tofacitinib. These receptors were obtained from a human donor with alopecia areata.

For the CDR3, the DNA is TGTGCCTGGACCCAGGGCGTCACCTACGAGCAGTACTTC. This codes for CAWTQGVTYEQYF. The V gene is TRBV30, the J gene TRBJ2-7; TRBD1 might be the D (5 bases). The CDR3 covers 13 residues. Germline-derived CDR1 and CDR2 are GTSNPN and SVGIG (reference sequence). Trimming cost V 4 bases and J 2 bases, with 12 bases left between them.

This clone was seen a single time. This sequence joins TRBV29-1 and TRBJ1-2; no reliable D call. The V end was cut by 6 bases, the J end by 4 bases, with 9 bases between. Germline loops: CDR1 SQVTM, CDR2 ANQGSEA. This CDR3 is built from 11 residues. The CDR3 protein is CSVYGGYGYTF. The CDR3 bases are TGCAGCGTATACGGAGGCTATGGCTACACCTTC.

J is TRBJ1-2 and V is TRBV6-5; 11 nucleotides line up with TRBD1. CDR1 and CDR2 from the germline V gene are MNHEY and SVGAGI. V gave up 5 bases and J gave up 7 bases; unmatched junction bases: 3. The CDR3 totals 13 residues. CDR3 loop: CASSPDRGLGYTF. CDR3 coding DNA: TGTGCCAGCAGTCCGGACAGGGGGCTTGGCTACACCTTC.

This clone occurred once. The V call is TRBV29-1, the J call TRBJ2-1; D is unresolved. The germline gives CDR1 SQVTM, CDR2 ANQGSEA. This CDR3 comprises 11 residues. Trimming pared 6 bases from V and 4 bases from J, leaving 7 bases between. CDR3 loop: CSVAGYNEQFF. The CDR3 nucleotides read TGCAGCGTAGCAGGATACAATGAGCAGTTCTTC.

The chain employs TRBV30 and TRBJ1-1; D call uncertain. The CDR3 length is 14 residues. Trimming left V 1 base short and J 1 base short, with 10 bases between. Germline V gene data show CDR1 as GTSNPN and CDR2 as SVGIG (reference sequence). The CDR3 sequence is CAWSGLAGNTEAFF. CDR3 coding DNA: TGTGCCTGGAGTGGCCTAGCCGGGAACACTGAAGCTTTCTTT.

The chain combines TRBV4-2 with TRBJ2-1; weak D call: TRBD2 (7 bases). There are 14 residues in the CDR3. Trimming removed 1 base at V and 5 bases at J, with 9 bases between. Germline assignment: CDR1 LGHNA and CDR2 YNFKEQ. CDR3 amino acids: CASSQVGGDNEQFF. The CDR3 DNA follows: TGTGCCAGCAGCCAAGTAGGGGGGGACAATGAGCAGTTCTTC.

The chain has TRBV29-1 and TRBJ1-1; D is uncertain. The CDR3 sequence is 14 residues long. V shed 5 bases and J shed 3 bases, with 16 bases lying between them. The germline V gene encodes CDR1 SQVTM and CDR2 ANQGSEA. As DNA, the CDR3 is TGCAGCGTTTTGATCTATAAGAGGGACACTGAAGCTTTCTTT. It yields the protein CSVLIYKRDTEAFF.

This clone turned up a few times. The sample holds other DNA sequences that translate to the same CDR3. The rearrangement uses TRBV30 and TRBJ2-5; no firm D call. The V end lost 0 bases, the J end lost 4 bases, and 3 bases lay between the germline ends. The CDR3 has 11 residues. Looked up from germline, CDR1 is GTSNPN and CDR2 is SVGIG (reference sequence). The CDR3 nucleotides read TGTGCCTGGAGTGTTTCAGAGACCCAGTACTTC. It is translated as CAWSVSETQYF.

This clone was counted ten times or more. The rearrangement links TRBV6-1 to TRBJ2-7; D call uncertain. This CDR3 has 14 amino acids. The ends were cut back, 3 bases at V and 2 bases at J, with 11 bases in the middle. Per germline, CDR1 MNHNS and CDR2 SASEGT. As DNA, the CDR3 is TGTGCCAGCAGTGATAAACTGGTAACCTACGAGCAGTACTTC. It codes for CASSDKLVTYEQYF.

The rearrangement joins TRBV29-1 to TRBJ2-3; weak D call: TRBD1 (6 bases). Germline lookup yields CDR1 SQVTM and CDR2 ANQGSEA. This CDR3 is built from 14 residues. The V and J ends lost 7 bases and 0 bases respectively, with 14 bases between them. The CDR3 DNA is TGCAGCGGACGGGACACTGGCAGCACAGATACGCAGTATTTT. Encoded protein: CSGRDTGSTDTQYF.

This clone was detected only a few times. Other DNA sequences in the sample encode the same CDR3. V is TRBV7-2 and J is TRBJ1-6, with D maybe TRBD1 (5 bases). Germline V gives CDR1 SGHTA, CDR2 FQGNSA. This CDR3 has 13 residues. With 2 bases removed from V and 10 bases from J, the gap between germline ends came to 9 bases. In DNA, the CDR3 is TGTGCCAGCAGCTTACGTAGGGGCTCACCCCTCCACTTT. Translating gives CASSLRRGSPLHF.

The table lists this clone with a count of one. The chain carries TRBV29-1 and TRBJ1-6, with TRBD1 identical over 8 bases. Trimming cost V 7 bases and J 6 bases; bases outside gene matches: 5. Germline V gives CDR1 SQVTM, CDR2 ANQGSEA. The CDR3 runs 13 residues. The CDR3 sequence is CSGKQGVNSPLHF. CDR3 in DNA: TGCAGCGGGAAACAGGGGGTTAATTCACCCCTCCACTTT.

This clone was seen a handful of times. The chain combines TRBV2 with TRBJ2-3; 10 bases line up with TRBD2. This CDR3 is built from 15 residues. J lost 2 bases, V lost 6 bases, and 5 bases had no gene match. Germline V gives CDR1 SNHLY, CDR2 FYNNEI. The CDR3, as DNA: TGTGCCAGCAGGTTACTAGCGGGGCCCACAGATACGCAGTATTTT. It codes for CASRLLAGPTDTQYF.

The CDR3 sequence is CAWGRGRHEQYF. The CDR3, as DNA: TGTGCCTGGGGCAGGGGGCGACACGAGCAGTACTTC. The V call is TRBV30, the J call TRBJ2-7, with 8 bases fitting TRBD1. Looked up from germline, CDR1 is GTSNPN and CDR2 is SVGIG (reference sequence). The trim removed 5 bases at V and 5 bases at J, leaving 5 bases unmatched. The CDR3 has 12 amino acids.

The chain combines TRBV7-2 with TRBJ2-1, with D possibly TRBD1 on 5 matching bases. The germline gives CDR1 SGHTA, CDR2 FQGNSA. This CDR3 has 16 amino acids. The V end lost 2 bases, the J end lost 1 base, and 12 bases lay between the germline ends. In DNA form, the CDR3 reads TGTGCCAGCAGCTTACAGGGCAGTTTGTCCTACAATGAGCAGTTCTTC. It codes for CASSLQGSLSYNEQFF.